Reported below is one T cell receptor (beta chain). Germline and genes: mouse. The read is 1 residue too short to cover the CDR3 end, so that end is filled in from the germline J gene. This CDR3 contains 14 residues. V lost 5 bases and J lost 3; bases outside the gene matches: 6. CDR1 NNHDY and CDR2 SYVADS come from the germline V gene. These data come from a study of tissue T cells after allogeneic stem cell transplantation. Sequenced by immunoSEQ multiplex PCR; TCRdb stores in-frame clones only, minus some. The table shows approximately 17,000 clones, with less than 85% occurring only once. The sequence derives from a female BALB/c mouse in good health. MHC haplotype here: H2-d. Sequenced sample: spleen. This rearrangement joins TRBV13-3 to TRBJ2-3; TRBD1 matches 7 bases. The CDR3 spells CASRRQGRAETLYF. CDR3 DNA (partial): TGTGCCAGCAGAAGACAGGGTCGGGCAGAAACGCTGTAT.